This is a list of T cell receptor beta chains from one sample in a study of metastatic and nonmetastatic thyroid tumors. TCRdb called clones again from the PCR reads with MiXCR. Among about 22,000 clones listed, 35% to 45% were seen once. Input material: blood. The source of these receptors is a male donor with papillary thyroid cancer or a benign thyroid nodule (not recorded which). Some clones in this sample may be carry-over from other donors' samples. The CDR3 runs from the conserved cysteine through the conserved F or W. D genes are given only for firm matches. Clone size appears in some rows only: once, few, many, or a class for an expanded clone.

many	TRBV2	TRBJ1-4	NA	TGTGCCAGCAGTTCCGTGGACACGCTGTTTTTT	CASSSVDTLFF
NA	TRBV28	TRBJ1-6	NA	TGTGCCAGCAGTTTAGAAGGGGTCGGATCACCCCTCCACTTT	CASSLEGVGSPLHF
NA	TRBV20-1	TRBJ2-7	NA	TGCAGTGCTAGTGTACGGTCCGAGCAGTACTTC	CSASVRSEQYF
NA	TRBV4-3	TRBJ2-3	TRBD1	TGCGCCAGCAGCCAAGATCTTGGACAGGGCGCAGATACGCAGTATTTT	CASSQDLGQGADTQYF
once	TRBV27	TRBJ1-1	NA	TGTGCCAGCAGTTTCAAGGGGGGGATCATGAACACTGAAGCTTTCTTT	CASSFKGGIMNTEAFF
NA	TRBV30	TRBJ1-6	NA	TGTGCCTGGAGTGTACGTTCACCCCTCCACTTT	CAWSVRSPLHF
NA	TRBV11-3	TRBJ1-2	NA	TGTGCCAGCAGCTTGATGGGGACATGCTACACCTTC	CASSLMGTCYTF
many	TRBV7-3	TRBJ1-1	NA	TGTGCCAGCAGCTTAATCGGGGGTGACACTGAAGCTTTCTTT	CASSLIGGDTEAFF
NA	TRBV20-1	TRBJ2-3	TRBD2	TGCAGTGCTCGAACGGGGCGGGGGGCAGCAACAGATACGCAGTATTTT	CSARTGRGAATDTQYF
many	TRBV6-2/TRBV6-3	TRBJ1-5	NA	TGTGCCAGCAGTTTATCGGGAAGAAGCAATCAGCCCCAGCATTTT	CASSLSGRSNQPQHF
NA	TRBV30	TRBJ1-4	NA	TGTGCCTGGAGTGATCTGGGGGAAAAACTGTTTTTT	CAWSDLGEKLFF
NA	TRBV12-3/TRBV12-4	TRBJ1-5	NA	TGTGCCAGCAGTCCGTCGGGGGGAGGCAATCAGCCCCAGCATTTT	CASSPSGGGNQPQHF
NA	TRBV28	TRBJ2-1	TRBD2	TGTGCCAGCAGCAGCGGGATAAGCTCCTACAATGAGCAGTTCTTC	CASSSGISSYNEQFF
medium-sized	TRBV6-2/TRBV6-3	TRBJ1-6	NA	TGTGCCAGCAGTTACGGGCTTTCACCCCTCCACTTT	CASSYGLSPLHF
NA	TRBV10-3	TRBJ2-2	NA	TGTGCCATCAGGGCAGGGTACACCGGGGAGCTGTTTTTT	CAIRAGYTGELFF
NA	TRBV13	TRBJ2-2	NA	TGTGCCAGCAGCTTTAGCCGCGGGTTGGGCACCGGGGAGCTGTTTTTT	CASSFSRGLGTGELFF
many	TRBV18	TRBJ2-5	NA	TGTGCCAGCTCACCACCGGTGATTTCCGCGGGACAGGAGACCCAGTACTTC	CASSPPVISAGQETQYF
medium-sized	TRBV4-3	TRBJ2-7	TRBD2	TGCGCCAGCAGCCAGACCCTACTAGCGGCCACCTACGAGCAGTACTTC	CASSQTLLAATYEQYF
many	TRBV7-7	TRBJ2-3	TRBD2	TGTGCTAGCAGCGCCACTAGCGGGAGTGATACGCAGTATTTT	CASSATSGSDTQYF
many	TRBV3-1	TRBJ2-3	NA	TGTGCCAGCAGCCCCCTATCGGAAAGCACAGATACGCAGTATTTT	CASSPLSESTDTQYF
medium-sized	TRBV6-2/TRBV6-3	TRBJ1-5	NA	TGTGCCAGCAGTTCGGGAGGGGGGAAACTTCAGCCCCAGCATTTT	CASSSGGGKLQPQHF
few	TRBV28	TRBJ1-2	TRBD1	TGTGCCAGCAGTCCGGGACAGTTTGTAGCTAACTATGGCTACACCTTC	CASSPGQFVANYGYTF
NA	TRBV11-3	TRBJ1-3	TRBD1	TGTGCCAGCAGCACACAGGGGGACACCATATATTTT	CASSTQGDTIYF
medium-sized	TRBV19	TRBJ1-5	TRBD1	TGTGCCAGTAGGGGACAGTATAGCAATCAGCCCCAGCATTTT	CASRGQYSNQPQHF
NA	TRBV6-5	TRBJ1-6	TRBD1	TGTGCCAGCAGTTACCGGACAGGCGATTCACCCCTCCACTTT	CASSYRTGDSPLHF
NA	TRBV11-2	TRBJ2-7	NA	TGTGCCAGCAGCTTAGATAGAGGACGCTCCTACGAGCAGTACTTC	CASSLDRGRSYEQYF
NA	TRBV6-1	TRBJ2-3	NA	TGTGCCAGCCATGAAGGACCCCCTCCCACAGATACGCAGTATTTT	CASHEGPPPTDTQYF
NA	TRBV25-1	TRBJ1-6	TRBD1	TGTGCCAGCAGTCTCCTTCTCGACAGGGGCGACTATAATTCACCCCTCCACTTT	CASSLLLDRGDYNSPLHF
many	TRBV5-1	TRBJ2-3	NA	TGCGCCAGCAGCTTGGCGCCCCCAGATACGCAGTATTTT	CASSLAPPDTQYF
NA	TRBV30	TRBJ2-2	TRBD1	TGTGCCTGGAGAAGAAGGGCAGGGGGCTTAAACACCGGGGAGCTGTTTTTT	CAWRRRAGGLNTGELFF
NA	TRBV7-9	TRBJ1-3	TRBD1	TGTGCCAGCAGCCCAAAGGACAGGGGAAACACCATATATTTT	CASSPKDRGNTIYF
medium-sized	TRBV28	TRBJ1-1	NA	TGTGCCAGCAGTTTAAACCCCGGCCCTGAAGCTTTCTTT	CASSLNPGPEAFF
NA	TRBV3-1	TRBJ2-2	TRBD2	TGTGCCAGCAGCCAGCGGGCTAGCGGGCCCTCTAGCACCGGGGAGCTGTTTTTT	CASSQRASGPSSTGELFF
many	TRBV18	TRBJ2-5	NA	TGTGCCAGCTCACCCCCGGTGACTATGGAGACCCAGTACTTC	CASSPPVTMETQYF
NA	TRBV27	TRBJ1-6	NA	TGTGCCAGCAGGAAGAGGGGGGGAGAAAATTCACCCCTCCACTTT	CASRKRGGENSPLHF
NA	TRBV20-1	TRBJ2-5	NA	TGCAGTGCTAGAGCCGTCGGAGAGCAAGAGACCCAGTACTTC	CSARAVGEQETQYF
many	TRBV29-1	TRBJ1-5	NA	TGCAGCGTTGCCTCGGGGATTTATCAGCCCCAGCATTTT	CSVASGIYQPQHF
once	TRBV11-2	TRBJ2-7	TRBD2	TGTGCCAGCAGCTTTACTAGCGGGGGTCCTTTCGAGCAGTACTTC	CASSFTSGGPFEQYF
many	TRBV7-9	TRBJ2-5	NA	TGTGCCAGCAGCTTAACAGACCAAGAGACCCAGTACTTC	CASSLTDQETQYF
many	TRBV28	TRBJ1-5	NA	TGTGCCAGCAGTTTAAATTCTCGGGCAGCGTCAATTCAGCCCCAGCATTTT	CASSLNSRAASIQPQHF
many	TRBV14	TRBJ1-5	NA	TGTGCCAGCAGCCAAGAGAAGGGGAATCAGCCCCAGCATTTT	CASSQEKGNQPQHF
many	TRBV3-1	TRBJ1-6	NA	TGTGCCAGCAGTCAGAGGACGGATAATTCACCCCTCCACTTT	CASSQRTDNSPLHF
many	TRBV5-1	TRBJ2-2	TRBD2	TGCGCCAGCAGCATCCCAGCGGGAACCGGGGAGCTGTTTTTT	CASSIPAGTGELFF
few	TRBV24-1	TRBJ1-2	TRBD1	TGTGCCACCAGTTCAACAGGGGATGGCTACACCTTC	CATSSTGDGYTF
medium-sized	TRBV20-1	TRBJ2-7	TRBD2	TGCAGTGCCCCTTCGCGGGAGAGGTACGAGCAGTACTTC	CSAPSRERYEQYF
few	TRBV24-1	TRBJ1-5	NA	TGTGCCACCAGTGACAGGGGTGGGTATCAGCCCCAGCATTTT	CATSDRGGYQPQHF
few	TRBV19	TRBJ2-7	TRBD1	TGTGCCAGTAGTACCGGGACAGGGGACTACGAGCAGTACTTC	CASSTGTGDYEQYF
medium-sized	TRBV5-4	TRBJ2-3	NA	TGTGCCAGCAGCACAGAACAGGGAGCGGATACGCAGTATTTT	CASSTEQGADTQYF
once	TRBV7-6	TRBJ2-2	NA	TGTGCCAGCAGCTTAATCTTTAGCGGTACAGAGGGTTCCGCCGGGGAGCTGTTTTTT	CASSLIFSGTEGSAGELFF
NA	TRBV18	TRBJ2-3	TRBD1	TGTGCCAGCTCAACGGGGACAGGGTACGCAGATACGCAGTATTTT	CASSTGTGYADTQYF
NA	TRBV20-1	TRBJ1-2	NA	TGCAGTGCTAGAGATACGGACCACTATGGCTACACCTTC	CSARDTDHYGYTF
few	TRBV10-1	TRBJ2-7	NA	TGCGCCAGCAGTGAGTCAGGGATTGACGAGCAGTACTTC	CASSESGIDEQYF
NA	TRBV20-1	TRBJ1-1	NA	TGCAGTGCTGTAAGGGGGGGTTGGACTGAAGCTTTCTTT	CSAVRGGWTEAFF